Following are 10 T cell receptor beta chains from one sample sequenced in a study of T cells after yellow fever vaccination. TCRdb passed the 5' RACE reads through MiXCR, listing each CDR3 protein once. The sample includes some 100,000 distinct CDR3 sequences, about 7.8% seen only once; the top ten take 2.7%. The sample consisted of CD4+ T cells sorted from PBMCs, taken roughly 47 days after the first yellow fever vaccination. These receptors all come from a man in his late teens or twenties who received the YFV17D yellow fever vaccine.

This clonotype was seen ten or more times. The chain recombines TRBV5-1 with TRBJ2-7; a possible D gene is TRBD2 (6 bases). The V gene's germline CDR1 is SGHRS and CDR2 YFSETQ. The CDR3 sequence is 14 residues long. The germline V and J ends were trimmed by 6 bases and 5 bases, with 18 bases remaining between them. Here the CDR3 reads CASTIAEGFHEQYF. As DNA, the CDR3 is TGCGCCAGCACAATTGCGGAGGGCTTCCACGAGCAGTACTTC.

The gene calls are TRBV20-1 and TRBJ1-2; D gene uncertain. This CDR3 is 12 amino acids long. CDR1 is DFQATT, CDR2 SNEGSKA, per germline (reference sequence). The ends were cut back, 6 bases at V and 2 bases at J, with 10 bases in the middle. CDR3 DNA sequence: TGCAGTGCCAAGACGGGCAACTATGGCTACACCTTC. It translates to CSAKTGNYGYTF.

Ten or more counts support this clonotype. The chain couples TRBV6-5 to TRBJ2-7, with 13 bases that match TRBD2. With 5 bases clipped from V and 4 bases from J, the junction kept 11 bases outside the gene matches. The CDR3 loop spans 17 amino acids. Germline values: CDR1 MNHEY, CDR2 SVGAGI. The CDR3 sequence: CASSRTSGGARGYEQYF. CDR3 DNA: TGTGCCAGCAGTCGGACTAGCGGGGGCGCCAGGGGGTACGAGCAGTACTTC.

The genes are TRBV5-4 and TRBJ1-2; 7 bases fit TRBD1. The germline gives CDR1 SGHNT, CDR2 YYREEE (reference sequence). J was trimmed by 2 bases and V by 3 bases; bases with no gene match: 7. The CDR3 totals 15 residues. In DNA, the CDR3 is TGTGCCAGCAGCTCACCGACAGGGAAGAACTATGGCTACACCTTC. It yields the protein CASSSPTGKNYGYTF.

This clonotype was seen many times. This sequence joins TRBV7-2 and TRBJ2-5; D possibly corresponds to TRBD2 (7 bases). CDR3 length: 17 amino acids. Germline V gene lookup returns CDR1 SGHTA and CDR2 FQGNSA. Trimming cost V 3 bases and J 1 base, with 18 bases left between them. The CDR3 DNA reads TGTGCCAGCAGCTTGATAGGAGGGGGAGGGGGCCAAGAGACCCAGTACTTC. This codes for CASSLIGGGGGQETQYF.

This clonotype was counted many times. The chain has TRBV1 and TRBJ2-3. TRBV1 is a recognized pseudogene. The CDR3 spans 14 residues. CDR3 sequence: CTSSQDSVTDTQYF. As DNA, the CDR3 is TGCACCAGCAGCCAAGATTCAGTAACAGATACGCAGTATTTT.

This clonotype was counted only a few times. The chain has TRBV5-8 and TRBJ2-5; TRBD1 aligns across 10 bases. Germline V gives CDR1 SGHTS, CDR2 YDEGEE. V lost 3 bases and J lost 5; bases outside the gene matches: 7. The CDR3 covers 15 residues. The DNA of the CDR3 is TGTGCCAGCAGCTCCACGGGACAGGGGATGGAGACCCAGTACTTC. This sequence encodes CASSSTGQGMETQYF.

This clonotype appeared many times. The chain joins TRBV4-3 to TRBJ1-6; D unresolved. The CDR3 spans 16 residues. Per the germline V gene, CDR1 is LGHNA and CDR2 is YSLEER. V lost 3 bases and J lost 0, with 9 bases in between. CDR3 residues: CASSHAEGSYNSPLHF. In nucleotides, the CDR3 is TGCGCCAGCAGCCACGCCGAGGGCTCCTATAATTCACCCCTCCACTTT.

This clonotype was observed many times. The CDR3 DNA follows: TGCGCCAGCGGGGGGGCCTCCTTCTCTGGGGCCAACGTCCTGACTTTC. Residues: CASGGASFSGANVLTF. The chain joins TRBV4-3 to TRBJ2-6; D possibly corresponds to TRBD2 (7 bases). The CDR3 runs 16 residues. The germline CDR1 and CDR2 sequences are LGHNA and YSLEER. Deletions cut 8 bases from V and 0 bases from J, with 14 bases between.

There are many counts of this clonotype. The CDR3 DNA is TGCGCCAGCAGCCTCAGTAGCGGGGGGGTGGAGACCCAGTACTTC. Its translation: CASSLSSGGVETQYF. The chain recombines TRBV4-1 with TRBJ2-5, with 11 bases matching TRBD2. The CDR3 totals 15 residues. The germline V gene has CDR1 MGHRA and CDR2 YSYEKL. With 4 bases clipped from V and 5 bases from J, the junction kept 6 bases outside the gene matches.